Each of the 11 T cell receptor beta chains below was sequenced from the same sample in a study of T cell responses to AZD1222 COVID-19 vaccine. Assay: immunoSEQ multiplex PCR; the TCRdb copy retains only in-frame clones and omits some. This sample has some 120,000 clones; roughly nine tenths occur once, and the top ten carry 4.5%. The input for sequencing was peripheral blood, taken on day 0 of AZD1222 vaccination. The origin of the receptors is an adult in good health.

The genes are TRBV19 and TRBJ1-1; D might be TRBD1 (5 bases). Germline V gene sequence: CDR1 LNHDA, CDR2 SQIVND (reference sequence). The ends were cut back, 3 bases at V and 5 bases at J, with 13 bases in the middle. The CDR3 runs 14 residues. The CDR3 DNA is TGTGCCAGTAGTATTGGGGGTTCGAGAACTGAAGCTTTCTTT. It yields the protein CASSIGGSRTEAFF.

The chain uses TRBV5-8 and TRBJ2-1, with 7 bases matching TRBD1. The trim removed 0 bases at V and 6 bases at J, leaving 0 bases unmatched. The V gene's germline CDR1 is SGHTS and CDR2 YDEGEE. The CDR3 length is 13 residues. CDR3 protein: CASSLGQGNEQFF. CDR3 in DNA: TGTGCCAGCAGCTTGGGACAGGGCAATGAGCAGTTCTTC.

The sample holds a few counts of this clone. DNA of the CDR3: TGTGCCAGCAGTCACAGGGATGGGGCACACACTGAAGCTTTCTTT. It specifies CASSHRDGAHTEAFF. The chain combines TRBV6-5 with TRBJ1-1; possibly TRBD1 for D (6 bases). Germline assignment: CDR1 MNHEY and CDR2 SVGAGI. The CDR3 is 15 amino acids. The germline V and J ends were trimmed by 5 bases and 3 bases, with 16 bases remaining between them.

V usage is TRBV19 and J usage is TRBJ2-3; D is perhaps TRBD2 (6 bases). This CDR3 has 13 amino acids. Germline V CDR1 and CDR2: LNHDA, SQIVND (reference sequence). The V gene lost 9 bases and the J gene lost 5 bases, with 15 bases spanning the gap. CDR3 nucleotides: TGTGCCAGCAAGCGGGCGACACAAGATACGCAGTATTTT. As protein: CASKRATQDTQYF. The full variable domain, its missing parts supplied by reference TRBV19 and TRBJ2-3, is DGGITQSPKYLFRKEGQNVTLSCEQNLNHDAMYWYRQDPGQGLRLIYYSQIVNDFQKGDIAEGYSVSREKKESFPLTVTSAQKNPTAFYLCASKRATQDTQYFGPGTRLTVL.

This chain uses TRBV6-1 with TRBJ2-3; D not resolved. V was trimmed by 2 bases and J by 1 base, leaving 10 bases between them. Germline loops: CDR1 MNHNS, CDR2 SASEGT. The CDR3 runs 15 residues. CDR3 sequence: CASSEQVFGTDTQYF. The CDR3 DNA reads TGTGCCAGCAGTGAACAGGTGTTCGGCACAGATACGCAGTATTTT.

The chain couples TRBV5-1 to TRBJ1-2; D is unresolved. CDR1 is SGHRS, CDR2 YFSETQ, per germline. The CDR3 loop spans 12 amino acids. V gave up 0 bases and J gave up 8 bases, with 8 bases separating them. The DNA for the CDR3 is TGCGCCAGCAGCTTGGGGGTCAAGGGCTACACCTTC. Translated, it gives CASSLGVKGYTF.

The chain uses TRBV6-5 and TRBJ2-7, with 9 bases that match TRBD2. CDR1 and CDR2 (germline): MNHEY, SVGAGI. The trim removed 6 bases at V and 7 bases at J, leaving 10 bases unmatched. The CDR3 extends over 14 amino acids. CDR3: CASRSSSTSGEQYF. The CDR3 nucleotides read TGTGCCAGCAGATCCTCGTCGACTAGCGGAGAGCAGTACTTC.

The V and J genes are TRBV7-3 and TRBJ2-3; 10 bases line up with TRBD1. The germline CDR1 and CDR2 sequences are SGHTA and FQGTGA. The CDR3 is 19 residues long. Trimming took 1 base from V and 3 from J; bases not matched to a gene: 13. This CDR3 is CASSLNGQGTGARTDTQYF. CDR3 bases: TGTGCCAGCAGCTTAAATGGGCAGGGGACAGGGGCCAGGACAGATACGCAGTATTTT.

Here the CDR3 DNA reads TGTGCCAGCAGTCCCCTAGCGGGGGACCCCTCCTACGAGCAGTACTTC. This gives the protein CASSPLAGDPSYEQYF. The rearrangement joins TRBV27 to TRBJ2-7, with 10 nucleotides matching TRBD2. This CDR3 is built from 16 residues. The trim removed 5 bases at V and 0 bases at J, leaving 7 bases unmatched. Germline V gives CDR1 MNHEY, CDR2 SMNVEV (reference sequence).

As regards this clone: The same CDR3 is also encoded by other DNA sequences in this sample. V and J are TRBV5-1 and TRBJ1-1, with TRBD1 matching over 11 bases. V lost 0 bases, J lost 3 bases, and 4 bases stayed unmatched. Per the germline V gene, CDR1 is SGHRS and CDR2 is YFSETQ. The CDR3 loop spans 16 amino acids. CDR3 region: CASSLVGGQGDTEAFF. CDR3 DNA: TGCGCCAGCAGCTTGGTCGGGGGACAGGGGGACACTGAAGCTTTCTTT.

The sample holds a few counts of this clone. The chain couples TRBV5-4 to TRBJ2-3; D gene uncertain. Trimming pared 9 bases from V and 3 bases from J, leaving 20 bases between. The germline V gene encodes CDR1 SGHNT and CDR2 YYREEE (reference sequence). This CDR3 is 15 amino acids long. DNA of the CDR3: TGTGCCACCCGATCGGGTCCCGTAGAAACAGATACGCAGTATTTT. Translated: CATRSGPVETDTQYF.